This T cell receptor beta chain was profiled in a study of T cells in localized non-small cell lung cancer (dated by TCRdb to about 2020). Regarding the study in general: Comparing tumors with uninvolved tumor-adjacent lungs, the study looked at the T cell repertoires of fewer than 250 patients with early-stage NSCLC. The cohort consisted of 236 treatment-naive NSCLC patients whose localized lung tumors had been resected. The mean age of the NSCLC patients was roughly 70 years, with 120 to 150 men and 85 to 110 women. General findings and caveats noted by the study authors: A median of around 57 of the top 100 tumor clones were detected in paired uninvolved adjacent lung, and 28 of these tumor clones were also found among the top 100 clones of the paired uninvolved adjacent lung. Multi-region tumor sequencing was not performed, so intratumor heterogeneity could not be excluded. Longer overall survival was associated with higher T cell density in blood, whereas shorter survival was associated with higher clonality in adjacent lung. Uninvolved tumor-adjacent lung showed the highest T cell clonality, higher than tumor, which suggests more focused antigenic responses in the adjacent lung. Because the study design was exploratory, TCR variables were selected using unadjusted p-values without false-discovery rate correction.

V is reduced by 6 bases and J by 2 bases, leaving a spacing of 14 bases between them. Looking up the germline V gene yields CDR1 SGHTA and CDR2 FQGNSA. From the cysteine up to the phenylalanine, the CDR3 has a length of 15 residues. Only the CDR3 DNA is retained, 45 bases long and in frame from the first base. At diagnosis, tumor, uninvolved tumor-adjacent lung and peripheral blood were collected and then preserved as a mix of FFPE and fresh-frozen material. For TCR repertoire profiling, blood samples were analyzed as peripheral blood mononuclear cells. Worth noting for this clone: Its antigen is unknown. Per-base qualities were not stored, and no clone one base away is much larger.

TCR beta CDR3 regions were sequenced from DNA using the immunoSEQ Assay. For the original study's pipeline: T cell density was computed as TCR beta template counts normalized to usable DNA estimated by amplifying housekeeping genes. Using the preseqR package, richness was estimated by extrapolating to 120,000 templates for tissue samples and 400,000 templates for PBMC samples. Clonality was defined by subtracting Pielou's evenness from one. To identify tissue-enriched TCRs, differential abundance testing was run on productive amino-acid clonotypes with a minimum total count of 5 and an alpha of 0.1. The Jaccard Index and the Morisita Overlap Index were used to measure repertoire overlap between compartments. GLIPH grouped TCR beta CDR3s together with public tetramer-defined viral CDR3s, and a viral motif had to include at least three viral sequences and show V-gene enrichment. Entries here come from immuneACCESS through TCRdb and include only in-frame sequences with V and J called. Some clones fail to appear in such tables; in the studies checked, an unresolved V gene covers under half of the shortfall, and the cause of the remainder is unknown. That table is the source of V, J and clone size, and D and trimming were worked out from the DNA. For this sample there are 55,000 or so clones; 80% appear just once. The top ten hold 4.5% to 5.5% of the sample.

Source: PBMCs, taken before any cancer treatment. The rearrangement joined TRBV7-2 to TRBJ2-1; TRBD1 is a weak D gene call, 5 bases matching. The source is a woman aged 35-70 years with stage II lung adenocarcinoma. The nucleotide sequence reads TGTGCCAGCAGACTATACGACAGTACCTACAATGAGCAGTTCTTC. It codes for CASRLYDSTYNEQFF. With the portions outside the CDR3 filled from the reference TRBV7-2 and TRBJ2-1 genes, the complete variable region becomes GAGVSQSPSNKVTEKGKDVELRCDPISGHTALYWYRQSLGQGLEFLIYFQGNSAPDKSGLPSDRFSAERTGGSVSTLTIQRTQQEDSAVYLCASRLYDSTYNEQFFGPGTRLTVL.